This T cell receptor (beta chain) was recovered during a study of blood T cell repertoires in COVID-19. Germline-derived CDR1 and CDR2 are SGHDT and YYEEEE. V gave up 4 bases and J gave up 10 bases, with 12 bases separating them. The CDR3 is 12 residues long. Clones were sequenced by immunoSEQ multiplex PCR, and TCRdb holds only the in-frame ones, with some missing. The data show tens of thousands of clones, 85% seen once. The specimen was peripheral blood. This clonotype was obtained from an elderly man with acute or convalescent COVID-19. The chain couples TRBV5-6 to TRBJ2-1; D is possibly TRBD2 (6 bases). The CDR3: CASSTTSKEQFF. CDR3 in DNA: TGTGCCAGCAGCACGACTAGTAAGGAGCAGTTCTTC.